The 14 T cell receptor beta chains listed next were all sequenced from one sample in a study of T-cell reconstitution after alpha-beta-depleted transplantation in children. Molecular barcoding with unique molecular identifiers was used for the TCRbeta library. TCRdb reprocessed the PCR reads via MiXCR and lists one record per CDR3 protein. Seen here are some 490,000 distinct CDR3 sequences, approximately 12% observed once, and the top ten hold around 5.8%. Source: PBMCs from the stem cell graft donor, taken from the stem cell graft. The receptors come from a human donor who donated a stem cell graft to a child with combined immunodeficiency.

This clonotype has more than one count but fewer than ten. The rearrangement joins TRBV30 to TRBJ1-1; D is perhaps TRBD1 (6 bases). V was trimmed by 1 base and J by 5 bases, leaving 20 bases between them. CDR1 is GTSNPN, CDR2 SVGIG, per germline (reference sequence). This CDR3 is built from 16 residues. Here the CDR3 DNA reads TGTGCCTGGAGTGGGGGGGGCCCGGCCCAGAAGACTGAAGCTTTCTTT. Translation: CAWSGGGPAQKTEAFF.

This chain uses TRBV12-3 or TRBV12-4 with TRBJ2-2, with TRBD1 matching 9 bases. This CDR3 is 14 amino acids long. V gave up 6 bases and J gave up 7 bases; unmatched junction bases: 6. CDR3 nucleotides: TGTGCCAGCAGAGGGACAGGGTCCGGCGGGGAGCTGTTTTTT. Translated, it gives CASRGTGSGGELFF.

The table lists this clonotype with a few counts. The chain joins TRBV7-9 to TRBJ2-2; D may match TRBD1 or TRBD2 (5 bases each). CDR1 SEHNR and CDR2 FQNEAQ come from the germline V gene (reference sequence). The CDR3 is 15 residues long. Deletions cut 6 bases from V and 1 base from J, with 12 bases between. The CDR3, as DNA: TGTGCCAGCAGACCCGGGACGGTGAACACCGGGGAGCTGTTTTTT. Protein sequence: CASRPGTVNTGELFF.

This clonotype was seen a handful of times. The V gene is TRBV7-9, the J gene TRBJ1-2, with unresolved D. The CDR3 has 13 residues. Germline lookup yields CDR1 SEHNR and CDR2 FQNEAQ (reference sequence). Trimming stripped 5 bases from V and 8 bases from J, with 15 bases between. CDR3 amino acids: CASSLTVFEGYTF. As DNA, the CDR3 is TGTGCCAGCAGCCTGACCGTCTTTGAGGGCTACACCTTC.

This clonotype was recorded a few times. CDR3: CASRASGSNTGELFF. CDR3 DNA sequence: TGTGCCAGCAGGGCTAGCGGGAGTAACACCGGGGAGCTGTTTTTT. The V gene is TRBV12-3 or TRBV12-4, the J gene TRBJ2-2; 10 bases are shared with TRBD2. The CDR3 loop spans 15 amino acids. J gave up 2 bases and V 6 bases, and 3 bases lay outside the gene matches.

The table lists this clonotype with a few counts. This sequence joins TRBV4-1 and TRBJ2-3, with D hard to call. Germline-derived CDR1 and CDR2 are MGHRA and YSYEKL. This CDR3 comprises 15 residues. Deletions cut 0 bases from V and 0 bases from J, with 7 bases between. The CDR3 region is CASSQDMGSTDTQYF. In nucleotides, the CDR3 is TGCGCCAGCAGCCAAGATATGGGGAGCACAGATACGCAGTATTTT.

Many counts were recorded for this clonotype. J is TRBJ2-1 and V is TRBV27; 9 nucleotides match TRBD2. The CDR3 runs 15 residues. Losses at the gene ends were 10 bases for V and 3 bases for J; bases not matched to a gene: 10. CDR1 and CDR2 (germline): MNHEY, SMNVEV (reference sequence). CDR3 bases: TGTGCCACCACGCGGGCTAGCGGGATCTACAATGAGCAGTTCTTC. It is translated as CATTRASGIYNEQFF.

This clonotype was recorded many times. The genes are TRBV10-3 and TRBJ2-1, with 10 positions matching TRBD2. J gave up 6 bases and V 1 base, and 6 bases lay outside the gene matches. Germline CDR1 and CDR2: ENHRY and SYGVKD. CDR3 length: 16 residues. CDR3 DNA sequence: TGTGCCATCAGTGAGTTGTCTAGCGGGAGAGCCAATGAGCAGTTCTTC. Translated, it gives CAISELSSGRANEQFF.

This chain connects TRBV7-3 to TRBJ2-2; D ambiguous. V lost 5 bases to trimming and J lost 2 bases, with 9 bases between them. Germline V CDR1 and CDR2: SGHTA, FQGTGA. There are 14 residues in the CDR3. As DNA, the CDR3 is TGTGCCAGCAGCCCCGGACCAAACACCGGGGAGCTGTTTTTT. This encodes CASSPGPNTGELFF.

The chain couples TRBV2 to TRBJ2-1, with D tentatively TRBD2 (6 bases). The CDR3 consists of 12 residues. CDR1 is SNHLY, CDR2 FYNNEI, per germline. With 3 bases removed from V and 6 bases from J, the gap between germline ends came to 6 bases. The CDR3: CASSEGLNEQFF. CDR3 DNA: TGTGCCAGCAGTGAGGGACTCAATGAGCAGTTCTTC.

The chain is built from TRBV24-1 and TRBJ2-1; tentatively, D is TRBD2 (6 bases). The CDR3 has 16 amino acids. Trimming took 10 bases from V and 4 from J, leaving 22 bases between them. CDR1 is KGHDR and CDR2 is SFDVKD in the germline V gene. Written as DNA, the CDR3 is TGTGCCACTACGGCCGGGGTGGGAGGTGGTTACAATGAGCAGTTCTTC. It encodes CATTAGVGGGYNEQFF.

This clonotype was seen a handful of times. The rearrangement uses TRBV10-3 and TRBJ1-3; maybe TRBD1 (6 bases). The CDR3 consists of 15 residues. Germline-derived CDR1 and CDR2 are ENHRY and SYGVKD. V was shortened by 10 bases and J by 3 bases, with 19 bases between the two germline ends. CDR3 sequence: CATVRGADHGNTIYF. Written as DNA, the CDR3 is TGTGCCACCGTACGGGGGGCTGATCATGGAAACACCATATATTTT.

In its sample, this clonotype was seen a few times. The genes are TRBV7-2 and TRBJ2-1; TRBD2 matches at 7 bases. The germline CDR1 and CDR2 sequences are SGHTA and FQGNSA. V lost 4 bases to trimming and J lost 6 bases; unmatched junction nucleotides: 9. This CDR3 is 15 amino acids long. CDR3 residues: CASSSWTRDRNEQFF. Written as DNA, the CDR3 is TGTGCCAGCAGCTCGTGGACTAGGGACCGCAATGAGCAGTTCTTC.

In this sample, this clonotype turned up a few times. The chain links TRBV6-1 to TRBJ2-2; 9 bases are shared with TRBD1. The CDR3 runs 15 residues. Germline trimming cut 5 bases from V and 6 bases from J; bases unmatched to any gene: 7. Per the germline V gene, CDR1 is MNHNS and CDR2 is SASEGT. For the CDR3, the DNA is TGTGCCAGCAGTCCGGGACAGGGTCTTTCCGGGGAGCTGTTTTTT. This encodes CASSPGQGLSGELFF.